This entry features one T cell receptor beta chain sequence. The antigen is undetermined. These data are taken from a study of a mutant IDH1 vaccine in newly diagnosed glioma. Time point indicated: week 5, during vaccination. All doses held 300 ug of mutant IDH1 20-mer peptide, with topical imiquimod. The method was immunoSEQ multiplex PCR; TCRdb's version includes in-frame clones alone and lacks a portion of them. The repertoire includes around 31,000 clones, 56% of them detected once, and more than 9.5% sits in the top ten. This receptor was identified in a woman between 18 and 29 years old with glioma. The source material was PBMCs, sampled from a glioma patient whose treatment included an IDH1 peptide vaccine.

The CDR3 DNA reads TGCGCCAGCAGCCAGACAGACAGCTCCTACTCCTACAATGAGCAGTTCTTC. Translated: CASSQTDSSYSYNEQFF. This sequence joins TRBV4-1 and TRBJ2-1; tentatively, D is TRBD1 (5 bases). CDR1 MGHRA and CDR2 YSYEKL come from the germline V gene. The V end was cut by 3 bases, the J end by 0 bases, with 15 bases between. The CDR3 spans 17 residues.